This T cell receptor beta chain was recorded in a study of blood T cell repertoires in COVID-19. Each recovered donor of Cohort 3 presented with two negative PCRs, clearance, or symptom resolution. Generated by immunoSEQ multiplex PCR, the TCRdb table keeps only in-frame clones and is missing some. The data show approximately 470,000 clones, about 85% seen once. Germline V gene data show CDR1 as SGHKS and CDR2 as YYEKEE (reference sequence). The length of the CDR3 is 14 residues. The germline V and J ends were trimmed by 1 base and 4 bases, with 10 bases remaining between them. The sequencing sample was made of PBMCs or T cells enriched from blood (not recorded which). The chain combines TRBV5-5 with TRBJ2-3; the D gene is possibly TRBD2 (5 bases). The TCR sequence derives from a woman aged 18-35 years who had recovered from COVID-19. The CDR3 loop is CASSLWERSDTQYF. CDR3 nucleotides: TGTGCCAGCAGCTTGTGGGAGAGGTCAGATACGCAGTATTTT.